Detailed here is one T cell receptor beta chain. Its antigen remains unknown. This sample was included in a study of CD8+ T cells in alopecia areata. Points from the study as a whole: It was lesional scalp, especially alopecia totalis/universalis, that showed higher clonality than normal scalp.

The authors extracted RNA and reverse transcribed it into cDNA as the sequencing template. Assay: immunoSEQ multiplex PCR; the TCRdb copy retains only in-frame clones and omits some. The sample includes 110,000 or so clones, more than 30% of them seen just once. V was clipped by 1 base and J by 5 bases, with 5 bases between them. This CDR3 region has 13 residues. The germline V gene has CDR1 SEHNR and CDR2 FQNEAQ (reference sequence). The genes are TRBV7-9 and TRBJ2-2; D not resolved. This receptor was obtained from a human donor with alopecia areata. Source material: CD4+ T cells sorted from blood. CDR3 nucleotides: TGTGCCAGCAGCTTAGGCGGAACCGGGGAGCTGTTTTTT. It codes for CASSLGGTGELFF.